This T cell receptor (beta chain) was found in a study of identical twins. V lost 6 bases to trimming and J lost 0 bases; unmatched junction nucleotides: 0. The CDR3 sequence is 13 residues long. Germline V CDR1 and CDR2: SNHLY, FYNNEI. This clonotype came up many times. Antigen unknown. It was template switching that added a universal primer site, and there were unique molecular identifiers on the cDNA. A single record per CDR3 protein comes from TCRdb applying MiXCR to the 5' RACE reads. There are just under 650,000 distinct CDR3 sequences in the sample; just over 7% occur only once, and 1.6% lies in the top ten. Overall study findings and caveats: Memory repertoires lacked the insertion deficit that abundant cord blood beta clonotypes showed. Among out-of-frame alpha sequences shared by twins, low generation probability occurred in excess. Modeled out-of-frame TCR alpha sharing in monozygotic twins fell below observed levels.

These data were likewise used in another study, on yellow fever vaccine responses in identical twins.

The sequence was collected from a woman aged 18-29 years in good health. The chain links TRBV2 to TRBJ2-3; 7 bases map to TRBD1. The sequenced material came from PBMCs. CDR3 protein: CASRGQSTDTQYF. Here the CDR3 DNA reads TGTGCCAGCAGGGGACAGAGCACAGATACGCAGTATTTT.